This entry features one TCR beta chain sequence. It has no known antigen specificity. Base quality data are lacking; no much larger clone is found one base away. The data were taken from a study of CD8 T cells in Susac syndrome (dated by TCRdb to the late 2010s). With respect to the entire study: The study used repertoire sequencing to test whether antigen drove CD8+ T cell activation and differentiation in Susac syndrome.

Peripheral blood CD8+ and CD4+ T cells from healthy donors, Susac syndrome patients and multiple sclerosis patients were profiled using high-throughput TCR beta sequencing. Treatment-naive patients with stable or active relapsing-remitting disease fulfilling revised McDonald criteria were used as multiple sclerosis controls. Bulk CD8+ and CD4+ T cells were purified by magnetic negative isolation, whereas CD8+ TEMRA cells were enriched by FACS. Blood was collected in EDTA tubes and processed within 24 hours, with PBMCs isolated through density gradient centrifugation. PBMCs intended for TCR sequencing were frozen in liquid nitrogen and were later thawed in a 37 degrees C water bath. The sorted or isolated CD4+, CD8+ and CD8+ TEMRA cells reached a purity of at least 90%. Findings and caveats that apply to the study as a whole: The study acknowledged that relatively few individuals were included in the TCR sequencing and HLA analysis.

In the germline V gene (reference sequence), CDR1 corresponds to SGHNT and CDR2 to YYREEE. The CDR3 numbers 14 residues from cysteine through phenylalanine. Just CDR3 DNA is preserved here, 42 bases in frame from base 1. The junction shows trimming of 2 bases on V and 4 bases on J, plus 10 bases between the germline ends. RNA was extracted with the RNeasy kit and 0.5 to 1 ug was reverse transcribed using random hexamers. The immunoSEQ multiplex PCR assay, covering 54 Vbeta and 13 Jbeta segments, was used to amplify TCR beta CDR3 regions. PCR amplification bias was corrected using a synthetic template baseline for primer optimization and computational correction. On the study's bioinformatics: Reads were annotated to V, D and J genes per IMGT and analyzed with immunoSEQ Analyzer, keeping only productive sequences. Clonality was calculated as one minus the Shannon entropy normalized by log2 of the number of productive unique sequences. For each patient and control, public and private clones were evaluated within the 100 most prevalent clones. Susac-specific clones were defined as absent from healthy and MS cohorts, over a thousand published viral clones and other ImmuneACCESS disease sequences. In TCRdb, the public reads were trimmed at Q25 with fastp and aligned with MiXCR, with productive beta chains retained. Each CDR3 protein gets just one entry, which takes the most common genes and DNA from the rows behind it. The V and J calls and clone size come from TCRdb's table, not from the authors' own analysis. This sample gives 140,000 to 150,000 distinct CDR3 sequences in total; 95% of them show up just once. The ten largest clonotypes hold approximately 0.11% of the sample.

The sequenced material came from CD4+ T cells from PBMCs. This receptor was identified in a human donor with multiple sclerosis. The V gene is TRBV5-4 and the J gene is TRBJ2-1; a confident D gene designation cannot be given. For the CDR3, the sequence is CASSFGWGYNEQFF. The DNA reads TGTGCCAGCAGCTTTGGGTGGGGTTACAATGAGCAGTTCTTC.